The 21 T cell receptor beta chains reported below all come from one sample, sequenced in a study of OX40 agonist ivuxolimab in advanced cancers. Clones were read by immunoSEQ multiplex PCR, and TCRdb kept only the in-frame ones, dropping some. This sample carries about 45,000 clones, about 80% of them seen once, and the ten largest clones take over 9.5%. The sequencing here drew on CD4+ or CD8+ T cells sorted from blood, taken in a trial of the OX40 agonist ivuxolimab. Source of these receptors: an adult with an advanced solid tumor such as melanoma, head and neck, liver or kidney cancer.

This clone was counted a single time. J is TRBJ2-3 and V is TRBV19, with a possible D match to TRBD1 (6 bases). V was clipped by 5 bases and J by 6 bases, with 24 bases between them. This CDR3 has 17 residues. Germline V gives CDR1 LNHDA, CDR2 SQIVND (reference sequence). CDR3 nucleotide sequence: TGTGCCAGTAGTGTGGGGACCGGGACACGGAGAACGGATACGCAGTATTTT. Translated: CASSVGTGTRRTDTQYF.

The rearrangement uses TRBV19 and TRBJ1-1; 8 nucleotides match TRBD1. This CDR3 spans 13 amino acids. The V and J ends lost 1 base and 5 bases, in that order; junction bases with no gene match: 0. Germline CDR1 is LNHDA and CDR2 is SQIVND (reference sequence). For the CDR3, the DNA is TGTGCCAGTAGTATAGGACAGGGGACTGAAGCTTTCTTT. Translation: CASSIGQGTEAFF.

The V gene is TRBV19, the J gene TRBJ2-3, with 7 bases that match TRBD1. Germline V CDR1 and CDR2: LNHDA, SQIVND (reference sequence). This CDR3 spans 16 amino acids. V trimming: 7 bases; J trimming: 2 bases; junction bases outside the gene matches: 12. CDR3 nucleotides: TGTGCCAGTACCCCCAGGGGGTTTGGGTACACAGATACGCAGTATTTT. Amino acid sequence: CASTPRGFGYTDTQYF.

V and J are TRBV10-1 and TRBJ2-3; 7 bases line up with TRBD2. J lost 0 bases, V lost 2 bases, and 5 bases had no gene match. The CDR3 sequence is 16 residues long. Germline assignment: CDR1 WNHNN and CDR2 SYGVQD (reference sequence). The CDR3 sequence: CASSESREVSTDTQYF. Here the CDR3 DNA reads TGCGCCAGCAGTGAGAGTCGGGAGGTCAGCACAGATACGCAGTATTTT.

J is TRBJ2-1 and V is TRBV4-3, with D unresolved. Germline CDR1 reads LGHNA; CDR2 reads YSLEER. The CDR3 consists of 15 residues. Trimming took off 1 base at V and 10 bases at J, with 17 bases between the two ends. CDR3 protein: CASSQGFSGLGEQFF. The CDR3 DNA is TGCGCCAGCAGCCAAGGGTTTTCTGGGCTGGGGGAGCAGTTCTTC.

This clone has only a few counts. The V gene is TRBV18, the J gene TRBJ1-1; D gene uncertain. Trimming removed 3 bases from V and 6 bases from J, with 11 bases in between. Germline V gene sequence: CDR1 KGHSH, CDR2 LQKENI. There are 13 residues in the CDR3. The DNA of the CDR3 is TGTGCCAGCTCACCCCCTATAGGGCCTGAAGCTTTCTTT. This encodes CASSPPIGPEAFF. Filled out from reference TRBV18 and TRBJ1-1, the complete variable domain reads NAGVMQNPRHLVRRRGQEARLRCSPMKGHSHVYWYRQLPEEGLKFMVYLQKENIIDESGMPKERFSAEFPKEGPSILRIQQVVRGDSAAYFCASSPPIGPEAFFGQGTRLTVV.

There are a few counts of this clone. The chain uses TRBV9 and TRBJ2-7; no clear D gene. The CDR3 covers 13 residues. From germline, CDR1 is SGDLS and CDR2 YYNGEE. Between the trimmed V and J ends, which lost 1 base and 4 bases, there was a span of 9 bases. CDR3 in DNA: TGTGCCAGCAGCGTAAACGATATATACGAGCAGTACTTC. It yields the protein CASSVNDIYEQYF.

The chain combines TRBV7-9 with TRBJ2-2, with D perhaps given as TRBD1 or TRBD2 (5 bases each). From germline, CDR1 is SEHNR and CDR2 FQNEAQ (reference sequence). Trimming cost V 5 bases and J 7 bases, with 20 bases left between them. The CDR3 contains 16 residues. CDR3 amino acids: CASSPKGELLFGELFF. The CDR3, as DNA: TGTGCCAGCAGCCCTAAAGGGGAGCTACTTTTCGGGGAGCTGTTTTTT.

The chain employs TRBV9 and TRBJ1-5, with no clear D. V lost 0 bases and J 5 bases, leaving 9 bases between the germline ends. In germline, CDR1 is SGDLS, CDR2 YYNGEE. CDR3 length equals 14 residues. DNA for the CDR3: TGTGCCAGCAGCGTAGAACCCCTGGATCAGCCCCAGCATTTT. This sequence encodes CASSVEPLDQPQHF.

V is TRBV10-1 and J is TRBJ2-3; maybe TRBD2 (6 bases). Germline V gene data show CDR1 as WNHNN and CDR2 as SYGVQD (reference sequence). This CDR3 spans 15 amino acids. Between the trimmed V and J ends, which lost 3 bases and 2 bases, there was a span of 12 bases. The CDR3 DNA is TGCGCCAGCAGTGAACGAGGGAGGCCCACAGATACGCAGTATTTT. As protein: CASSERGRPTDTQYF.

The chain couples TRBV20-1 to TRBJ2-7, with D tentatively TRBD2 (6 bases). Germline values: CDR1 DFQATT, CDR2 SNEGSKA (reference sequence). The CDR3 length is 11 residues. The germline V and J ends were trimmed by 3 bases and 6 bases, with 9 bases remaining between them. The chain's CDR3 is CSASDGSEQYF. The CDR3 DNA reads TGCAGTGCTAGTGACGGGAGCGAGCAGTACTTC.

The chain joins TRBV5-4 to TRBJ2-3, with a possible D match to TRBD1 (5 bases). Trimming removed 0 bases from V and 2 bases from J, with 7 bases in between. Germline V CDR1 and CDR2: SGHNT, YYREEE (reference sequence). The CDR3 has 14 residues. DNA for the CDR3: TGTGCCAGCAGCTTGGGACAGTACACAGATACGCAGTATTTT. Translation: CASSLGQYTDTQYF.

The chain links TRBV5-1 to TRBJ2-3; TRBD1 might be the D (5 bases). The CDR3 loop spans 16 amino acids. Germline V gene data show CDR1 as SGHRS and CDR2 as YFSETQ. Trimming pared 0 bases from V and 2 bases from J, leaving 13 bases between. The CDR3 spells CASSLGQARATDTQYF. The CDR3 region has the DNA TGCGCCAGCAGCTTGGGTCAAGCCAGGGCCACAGATACGCAGTATTTT. Full variable domain (missing parts from reference TRBV5-1 and TRBJ2-3): KAGVTQTPRYLIKTRGQQVTLSCSPISGHRSVSWYQQTPGQGLQFLFEYFSETQRNKGNFPGRFSGRQFSNSRSEMNVSTLELGDSALYLCASSLGQARATDTQYFGPGTRLTVL.

V and J are TRBV5-6 and TRBJ1-1; the match to TRBD1 covers 9 bases. The CDR3 covers 18 residues. Germline V CDR1 and CDR2: SGHDT, YYEEEE. Trimming took 0 bases from V and 3 from J; bases not matched to a gene: 12. In nucleotides, the CDR3 is TGTGCCAGCAGCTTGGCCGGGACAGGGCGAATATGGTACACTGAAGCTTTCTTT. Translation: CASSLAGTGRIWYTEAFF.

The rearrangement joins TRBV28 to TRBJ2-7; D is possibly TRBD2 (6 bases). V lost 3 bases, J lost 11 bases, and 11 bases lay in between. Germline lookup yields CDR1 MDHEN and CDR2 SYDVKM. The CDR3 runs 11 residues. CDR3: CASSFTGGEYF. Here the CDR3 DNA reads TGTGCCAGCAGTTTCACTGGCGGGGAGTACTTC.

This clone was found a few times. J is TRBJ2-1 and V is TRBV2, with 13 nucleotides matching TRBD2. The CDR3 has 16 residues. Per the germline V gene, CDR1 is SNHLY and CDR2 is FYNNEI. V dropped 6 bases and J dropped 1; count of bases not matched to a gene: 3. The CDR3 sequence: CASSRLAGGSYNEQFF. CDR3 DNA sequence: TGTGCCAGCAGCAGACTAGCGGGAGGTTCCTACAATGAGCAGTTCTTC.

The V gene is TRBV27, the J gene TRBJ2-1; 14 nucleotides align to TRBD2. CDR3 length: 17 amino acids. The V gene end was trimmed by 5 bases and the J gene end by 5 bases; junction bases not matched to a gene: 8. Germline loops: CDR1 MNHEY, CDR2 SMNVEV (reference sequence). The CDR3 DNA follows: TGTGCCAGCAGTCCTCGACTAGCGGGAGGGCCTGACAATGAGCAGTTCTTC. Translating gives CASSPRLAGGPDNEQFF.

The chain carries TRBV18 and TRBJ2-3, with 14 bases lining up with TRBD2. With V trimmed by 3 bases and J by 4 bases, 6 bases remained unmatched. The CDR3 spans 17 residues. Germline assignment: CDR1 KGHSH and CDR2 LQKENI. The CDR3 DNA follows: TGTGCCAGCTCACCGGGACTAGCGGGAGTTCGGGCAGATACGCAGTATTTT. This encodes CASSPGLAGVRADTQYF. Supplemented by reference TRBV18 and TRBJ2-3, the full variable domain reads NAGVMQNPRHLVRRRGQEARLRCSPMKGHSHVYWYRQLPEEGLKFMVYLQKENIIDESGMPKERFSAEFPKEGPSILRIQQVVRGDSAAYFCASSPGLAGVRADTQYFGPGTRLTVL.

J is TRBJ2-7 and V is TRBV28; 7 nucleotides align to TRBD1. The V and J ends lost 5 bases and 3 bases, in that order; junction bases with no gene match: 13. Germline CDR1 and CDR2: MDHEN and SYDVKM. The CDR3 length is 16 residues. CDR3 coding DNA: TGTGCCAGCAGTACCCTCGACAGGGTCAAGGACTACGAGCAGTACTTC. This encodes CASSTLDRVKDYEQYF.

The rearrangement uses TRBV19 and TRBJ1-5; D not certain. Germline V gene data show CDR1 as LNHDA and CDR2 as SQIVND (reference sequence). The V gene lost 6 bases and the J gene lost 5 bases, with 20 bases spanning the gap. This CDR3 region has 16 residues. CDR3 DNA sequence: TGTGCCAGTAGCCCTTTACATATGAGGGTCGATCAGCCCCAGCATTTT. This gives the protein CASSPLHMRVDQPQHF.

This chain links TRBV30 with TRBJ2-7; 8 bases match TRBD2. This CDR3 is built from 14 residues. With 3 bases clipped from V and 1 base from J, the junction kept 5 bases outside the gene matches. The germline CDR1 and CDR2 sequences are GTSNPN and SVGIG (reference sequence). In DNA, the CDR3 is TGTGCCTGGAGGCGAACTAGCGGTTCCTACGAGCAGTACTTC. Residues: CAWRRTSGSYEQYF.